This T cell receptor beta chain stems from a study of ipilimumab plus nivolumab after autologous stem cell transplantation. Study overall: Myeloma cases were transplant-naive high-risk or relapsed within 3 years post first autologous transplant. Study-wide points: Per the authors, repertoire, Treg and microbiota data justify further study.

Trimming cost V 2 bases and J 8 bases; bases outside gene matches: 5. This CDR3 has 13 amino acids. Germline-derived CDR1 and CDR2 are LGHNA and YSLEER. Ipilimumab, 1 mg/kg, started 14 to 28 days after autologous transplant. Patients received nivolumab 3 mg/kg at weeks 1, 4, 7, 10, then fortnightly to week 26. Comments on this clone: Its antigen is unidentified.

The protocol was immunoSEQ multiplex PCR, while the TCRdb copy is restricted to in-frame clones and leaves out a portion. Here the sample spans some 9,300 clones, over 60% being singletons. The sequencing used PBMCs, collected in a trial of ipilimumab plus nivolumab as post-transplant consolidation. The origin of this receptor is a female donor with multiple myeloma. V gene TRBV4-3 combines with J gene TRBJ2-7, with TRBD1 matching 8 bases. CDR3 region: CASSQRTGSKQYF. The CDR3, as DNA: TGCGCCAGCAGCCAACGGACAGGGTCCAAGCAGTACTTC.